This T cell receptor (beta chain) was recovered during a study of blood T cell repertoires in COVID-19. Study details: From the United States, Italy and Spain came samples of acute and convalescent COVID-19.

This table comes from immunoSEQ multiplex PCR, and its TCRdb copy is limited to in-frame clones, with some not included. Of some 61,000 clones listed, 89% are singletons. CDR1 MDHEN and CDR2 SYDVKM come from the germline V gene. The CDR3 is 12 amino acids. The clonotype was recovered from a man between 60 and 70 years old with acute or convalescent COVID-19. The chain is built from TRBV28 and TRBJ1-2; 8 bases are a match to TRBD1. Sequenced: peripheral blood. CDR3: CANRGSNYGYTF. The DNA of the CDR3 is TGTGCAAACAGGGGGTCTAACTATGGCTACACCTTC.